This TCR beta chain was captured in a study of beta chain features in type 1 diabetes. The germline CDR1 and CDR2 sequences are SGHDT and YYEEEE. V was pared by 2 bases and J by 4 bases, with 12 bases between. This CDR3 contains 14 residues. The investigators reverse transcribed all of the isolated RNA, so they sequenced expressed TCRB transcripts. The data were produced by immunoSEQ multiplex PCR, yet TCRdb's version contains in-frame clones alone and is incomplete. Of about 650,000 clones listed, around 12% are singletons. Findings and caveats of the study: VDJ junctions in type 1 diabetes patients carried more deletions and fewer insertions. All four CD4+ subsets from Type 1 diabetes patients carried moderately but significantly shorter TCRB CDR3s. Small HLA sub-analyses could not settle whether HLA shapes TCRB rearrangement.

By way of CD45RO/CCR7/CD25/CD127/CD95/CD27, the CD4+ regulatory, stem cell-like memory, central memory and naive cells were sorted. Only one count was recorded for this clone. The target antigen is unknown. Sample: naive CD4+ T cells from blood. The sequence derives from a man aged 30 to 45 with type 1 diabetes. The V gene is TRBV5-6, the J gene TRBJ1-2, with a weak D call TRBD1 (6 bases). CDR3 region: CASSFRTGPYGYTF. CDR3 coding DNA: TGTGCCAGCAGCTTTCGCACAGGGCCCTATGGCTACACCTTC.